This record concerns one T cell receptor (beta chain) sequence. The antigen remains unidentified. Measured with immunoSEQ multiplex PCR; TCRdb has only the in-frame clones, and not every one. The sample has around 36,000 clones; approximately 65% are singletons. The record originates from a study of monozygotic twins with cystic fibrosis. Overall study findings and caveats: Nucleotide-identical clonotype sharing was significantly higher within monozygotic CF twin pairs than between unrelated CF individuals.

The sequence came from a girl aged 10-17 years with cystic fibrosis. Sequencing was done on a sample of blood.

The CDR3 protein is CASSPWGTYLTEAFF. The CDR3 DNA reads TGTGCCAGCAGCCCCTGGGGGACGTACCTCACTGAAGCTTTCTTT. The V gene is TRBV7-9, the J gene TRBJ1-1; weak D call: TRBD1 (5 bases). The CDR3 spans 15 residues. Deletions cut 5 bases from V and 4 bases from J, with 17 bases between. CDR1 and CDR2 (germline): SEHNR, FQNEAQ (reference sequence).